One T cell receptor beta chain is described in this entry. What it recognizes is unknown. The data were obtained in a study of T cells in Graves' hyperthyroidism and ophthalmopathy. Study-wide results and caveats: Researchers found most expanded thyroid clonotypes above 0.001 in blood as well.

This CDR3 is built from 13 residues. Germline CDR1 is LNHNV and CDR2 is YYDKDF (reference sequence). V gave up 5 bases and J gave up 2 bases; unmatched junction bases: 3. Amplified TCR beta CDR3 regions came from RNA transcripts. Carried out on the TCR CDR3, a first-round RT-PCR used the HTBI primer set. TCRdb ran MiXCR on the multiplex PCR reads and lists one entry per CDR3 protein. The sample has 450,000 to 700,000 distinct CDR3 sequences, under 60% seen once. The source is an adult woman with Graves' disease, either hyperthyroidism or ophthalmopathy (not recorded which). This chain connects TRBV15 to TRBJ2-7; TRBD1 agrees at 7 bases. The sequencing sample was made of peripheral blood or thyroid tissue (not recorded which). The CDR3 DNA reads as TGTGCCACCAGCCAGGACAGGACCTACGAGCAGTACTTC. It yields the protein CATSQDRTYEQYF.